A selection of T cell receptor beta chains follows, all from one sample in a study of identical twins. TCRdb reprocessed the 5' RACE reads with MiXCR, giving one entry per CDR3 protein. Here the sample spans about 500,000 distinct CDR3 sequences, roughly an eighth being singletons. Separately, the same data were catalogued under a study of yellow fever vaccine responses in identical twins.

The source material was CD4+ T cells sorted from blood. Source of these receptors: a woman aged 18-30 years in good health. The CDR3 runs from the conserved cysteine through the conserved F or W. A D gene is named only where the DNA matches it firmly. Clone size is given for some rows only: seen once, a few or many times, or a class if the clone is expanded.

TRBV20-1,.,.,TRBJ1-1,CSATGGETEAFF,TGCAGTGCTACGGGGGGCGAAACTGAAGCTTTCTTT
TRBV2,.,.,TRBJ1-3,CASRAASGNTIYF,TGTGCCAGCAGGGCGGCTTCTGGAAACACCATATATTTT
TRBV12-3/TRBV12-4,few,.,TRBJ2-2,CASTTWGRGGTGELFF,TGTGCCAGCACTACATGGGGCAGGGGTGGCACCGGGGAGCTGTTTTTT
TRBV24-1,few,.,TRBJ2-1,CATSGARGDSSYNEQFF,TGTGCCACCAGTGGGGCAAGGGGCGATAGCTCCTACAATGAGCAGTTCTTC
TRBV19,few,.,TRBJ2-4,CASSIDADVAKNIQYF,TGTGCCAGTAGTATAGATGCGGACGTAGCCAAAAACATTCAGTACTTC
TRBV6-4,few,TRBD1,TRBJ2-1,CASSRTFGQGANEQFF,TGTGCCAGCAGTCGGACCTTTGGACAGGGGGCAAATGAGCAGTTCTTC
TRBV2,few,TRBD2,TRBJ2-3,CASSAFGGGHRGSTDTQYF,TGTGCCAGCAGTGCTTTCGGGGGGGGCCATCGAGGTAGCACAGATACGCAGTATTTT
TRBV20-1,few,TRBD1,TRBJ2-3,CSASGTRDRDPRGDTQYF,TGCAGTGCTAGTGGGACCCGGGACAGGGACCCCCGCGGAGATACGCAGTATTTT
TRBV29-1,many,.,TRBJ2-1,CSVVPGGWDEQFF,TGCAGCGTTGTACCCGGGGGTTGGGATGAGCAGTTCTTC
TRBV7-9,.,.,TRBJ2-7,CASSSEIEQYF,TGTGCCAGCAGCTCAGAGATCGAGCAGTACTTC
TRBV7-2,few,TRBD2,TRBJ2-3,CASSLVAGTTDTQYF,TGTGCCAGCAGCTTAGTAGCGGGGACCACAGATACGCAGTATTTT
TRBV7-2,few,.,TRBJ2-7,CASSPGPAAGIF,TGTGCCAGCAGCCCAGGGCCCGCTGCGGGAATCTTC
TRBV11-2,many,.,TRBJ2-1,CASSLGTRYEQFF,TGTGCCAGCAGCTTAGGGACCCGCTATGAGCAGTTCTTC
TRBV7-3,.,TRBD2,TRBJ2-5,CASSVSGGIQETQYF,TGTGCCAGCAGCGTAAGCGGGGGCATACAAGAGACCCAGTACTTC
TRBV7-3,few,.,TRBJ2-3,CASRLYLRGADTQYF,TGTGCCAGCCGCTTATACCTCCGAGGGGCAGATACGCAGTATTTT
TRBV10-3,.,TRBD1,TRBJ1-5,CAVQGQGSDQPQHF,TGTGCCGTACAGGGACAGGGGTCCGATCAGCCCCAGCATTTT
TRBV20-1,.,.,TRBJ2-7,CSARDEHAGNLGEQYF,TGCAGTGCTAGAGATGAGCATGCAGGGAATCTTGGCGAGCAGTACTTC
TRBV2,few,.,TRBJ2-7,CASSEATGRMFEQYF,TGTGCCAGCAGTGAGGCGACAGGCCGGATGTTCGAGCAGTACTTC
TRBV20-1,.,.,TRBJ1-5,CSARDRLGQTSQPQHF,TGCAGTGCTAGAGACCGGCTTGGGCAGACTAGTCAGCCCCAGCATTTT
TRBV5-8,.,.,TRBJ2-4,CASSLGLPQVQYF,TGTGCCAGCAGCTTGGGACTTCCCCAGGTTCAGTACTTC
TRBV3-1,.,.,TRBJ2-5,CASSPHGGGDETQYF,TGTGCCAGCAGCCCACATGGAGGGGGCGATGAGACCCAGTACTTC
TRBV27,.,.,TRBJ1-6,CASSPGLYSPLHF,TGTGCCAGCAGCCCCGGACTGTATTCACCCCTCCACTTT
TRBV5-5,few,TRBD2,TRBJ2-1,CASSWTSGGYNEQFF,TGTGCCAGCAGCTGGACTAGCGGGGGGTACAATGAGCAGTTCTTC
TRBV10-3,few,.,TRBJ2-5,CAISEPGVVETQYF,TGTGCCATCAGTGAGCCAGGGGTGGTAGAGACCCAGTACTTC
TRBV28,few,TRBD2,TRBJ2-7,CASSLSGGRNDEQYF,TGTGCCAGCAGTTTGTCGGGCGGGAGGAACGACGAGCAGTACTTC
TRBV4-3,many,.,TRBJ2-6,CASSQDSGGANVLTF,TGCGCCAGCAGCCAAGATTCAGGTGGGGCCAACGTCCTGACTTTC
TRBV29-1,.,TRBD1,TRBJ2-3,CSDRTGSDTQYF,TGCAGCGACCGGACAGGGTCCGATACGCAGTATTTT
TRBV4-3,.,.,TRBJ2-1,CASSQEVGDSRPSYNEQFF,TGCGCCAGCAGCCAAGAAGTGGGTGATTCCAGACCCTCCTACAATGAGCAGTTCTTC
TRBV20-1,.,TRBD1,TRBJ2-7,CSARDRARGRYEQYF,TGCAGTGCTAGAGATCGGGCCAGGGGGCGATACGAGCAGTACTTC
TRBV2,few,.,TRBJ1-1,CASSVPGANTEAFF,TGTGCCAGCAGTGTCCCAGGGGCGAACACTGAAGCTTTCTTT
TRBV20-1,.,.,TRBJ2-3,CSARVGAATDTQYF,TGCAGTGCTAGAGTAGGAGCGGCCACAGATACGCAGTATTTT
TRBV24-1,many,.,TRBJ2-1,CATSEPSETKQFF,TGTGCCACCAGTGAGCCGTCGGAGACCAAGCAGTTCTTC
TRBV7-8,.,.,TRBJ2-2,CASSLGLRGANTGELFF,TGTGCCAGCAGCTTAGGTTTACGAGGGGCGAACACCGGGGAGCTGTTTTTT
TRBV5-1,many,.,TRBJ2-7,CASSTDPGGIAYEQYF,TGCGCCAGCAGCACGGACCCAGGGGGGATTGCCTACGAGCAGTACTTC
TRBV15,.,.,TRBJ2-1,CATSRVDQWVNEQFF,TGTGCCACCAGCAGAGTTGACCAGTGGGTCAATGAGCAGTTCTTC
TRBV15,few,.,TRBJ2-3,CATSTRAPRGTDTQYF,TGTGCCACCAGCACTCGGGCTCCGCGAGGGACAGATACGCAGTATTTT
TRBV28,.,TRBD1,TRBJ2-3,CASTLPGQGLTDTQYF,TGTGCCAGCACCCTGCCGGGACAGGGGTTGACAGATACGCAGTATTTT